This T cell receptor (beta chain) derives from a study of T-cell memory formation after mild COVID-19. Study findings and constraints: The SARS-CoV-2 specificity of second-wave clones reaching peak at day 37 remained unverified. Contracting CD4+ clones lay largely in CM and EM, with CD8+ ones residing in EMRA.

In germline, CDR1 is SEHNR, CDR2 FQNEAQ (reference sequence). Trimming took off 2 bases at V and 5 bases at J, with 9 bases between the two ends. The CDR3 length is 13 residues. Turning to this clonotype: Its antigen is still unknown.

MiXCR, applied by TCRdb to the 5' RACE reads, yields one record per CDR3 protein. Counted here are roughly 52,000 distinct CDR3 sequences, 8% to 10% occurring once; the ten biggest clones make up approximately 1.2%. The chain combines TRBV7-9 with TRBJ1-2; D gene uncertain. Sequenced sample: PBMCs or a T cell subset sorted from them (not recorded which). The TCR was taken from a man aged 18 to 30 who had mild COVID-19 (a few samples of this study predate the infection). Cell type and time point are not known. Written as DNA, the CDR3 is TGTGCCAGCAGCTTACGAGCGGATTATGGCTACACCTTC. This translates into CASSLRADYGYTF.